The rows below give T cell receptor beta chains drawn from one sample of a study of blood T cell repertoires in COVID-19. Only in-frame clones appear in the TCRdb table, and some are missing; sequencing was by immunoSEQ multiplex PCR. The sample lists under 250,000 clones; about 83% were seen once. Sequencing was performed on peripheral blood. The receptor set was obtained from a human donor in a cohort sampled during active COVID-19. Each CDR3 is given with its conserved first and last residue. Fields, in order: J gene, V gene, clone size, D gene, CDR3 DNA, CDR3 protein. D genes are given only for firm matches. Size values are once, few and many counts, or a class for expanded clones, and some rows have none.

J gene: TRBJ2-1
V gene: TRBV2
clone size: once
D gene: -
CDR3 DNA: TGTGCCAGCAACCGATATAGCTCCTACAATGAGCAGTTCTTC
CDR3 protein: CASNRYSSYNEQFF

J gene: TRBJ2-3
V gene: TRBV9
clone size: -
D gene: -
CDR3 DNA: TGTGCCAGCAGCGCTAGAGTCCCCACAGATACGCAGTATTTT
CDR3 protein: CASSARVPTDTQYF

J gene: TRBJ2-3
V gene: TRBV6-5
clone size: few
D gene: -
CDR3 DNA: TGTGCCAGCAGTTACATGGGTCCTGAGGCCGCGCAGTATTTT
CDR3 protein: CASSYMGPEAAQYF

J gene: TRBJ1-4
V gene: TRBV9
clone size: -
D gene: -
CDR3 DNA: TGTGCCAGCAGCGTACAGGCGGGGGAAAAACTGTTTTTT
CDR3 protein: CASSVQAGEKLFF

J gene: TRBJ2-7
V gene: TRBV7-7
clone size: once
D gene: TRBD2
CDR3 DNA: TGTGCTAGCAGCTTAGCGGGAGGTGGCGAGCAGTACTTC
CDR3 protein: CASSLAGGGEQYF

J gene: TRBJ1-1
V gene: TRBV28
clone size: once
D gene: TRBD1
CDR3 DNA: TGTGCCAGCAGTTTTACAGGGGGCCGGACTGAAGCTTTCTTT
CDR3 protein: CASSFTGGRTEAFF

J gene: TRBJ2-5
V gene: TRBV27
clone size: -
D gene: -
CDR3 DNA: TGTGCCAGCAGTTGGGACTCCAGAGAGACCCAGTACTTC
CDR3 protein: CASSWDSRETQYF

J gene: TRBJ1-2
V gene: TRBV24-1
clone size: -
D gene: -
CDR3 DNA: TGTGCCACCAGGATTCCGAGGGCTAACTATGGCTACACCTTC
CDR3 protein: CATRIPRANYGYTF

J gene: TRBJ2-7
V gene: TRBV4-1
clone size: -
D gene: TRBD1
CDR3 DNA: TGCGCCAGCAGTCCTCTCCTGGGACAGTCCTACGAGCAGTACTTC
CDR3 protein: CASSPLLGQSYEQYF

J gene: TRBJ1-1
V gene: TRBV28
clone size: -
D gene: TRBD1
CDR3 DNA: TGTGCCAGCAGGACAGGGGGCGAAACTGAAGCTTTCTTT
CDR3 protein: CASRTGGETEAFF

J gene: TRBJ2-7
V gene: TRBV6-5
clone size: once
D gene: TRBD1
CDR3 DNA: TGTGCCAGCAGGAGGACAGGGGCGGTGAGGGAGCAGTACTTC
CDR3 protein: CASRRTGAVREQYF

J gene: TRBJ1-5
V gene: TRBV3-1/TRBV3-2
clone size: many
D gene: -
CDR3 DNA: TGTGCCAGCAGCCAAGACAGGGCGAATCAGCCCCAGCATTTT
CDR3 protein: CASSQDRANQPQHF

J gene: TRBJ1-2
V gene: TRBV19
clone size: -
D gene: TRBD1
CDR3 DNA: TGTGCCACTACGTTGGGACAGCAGACCTATGGCTACACCTTC
CDR3 protein: CATTLGQQTYGYTF

J gene: TRBJ2-5
V gene: TRBV11-3
clone size: once
D gene: -
CDR3 DNA: TGTGCCAGCAGCCCCCCGGGGGGCGGTCAGGAGACCCAGTACTTC
CDR3 protein: CASSPPGGGQETQYF

J gene: TRBJ2-2
V gene: TRBV3-1/TRBV3-2
clone size: -
D gene: -
CDR3 DNA: TGTGCCAGCAGCCAAGAATCCGGGGTGTTTAACACCGGGGAGCTGTTTTTT
CDR3 protein: CASSQESGVFNTGELFF

J gene: TRBJ2-4
V gene: TRBV3-1/TRBV3-2
clone size: -
D gene: -
CDR3 DNA: TGTGCCAGCAGCCAAGAGCGAGTAGCCAAAAACATTCAGTACTTC
CDR3 protein: CASSQERVAKNIQYF

J gene: TRBJ1-1
V gene: TRBV9
clone size: -
D gene: TRBD1
CDR3 DNA: TGTGCCAGCAGCGTCTTGACAGGGTGGGGCACTGAAGCTTTCTTT
CDR3 protein: CASSVLTGWGTEAFF

J gene: TRBJ1-5
V gene: TRBV19
clone size: -
D gene: TRBD1
CDR3 DNA: TGTGCCAGTAGTCCGGGACAGCGAGAACAGCCCCAGCATTTT
CDR3 protein: CASSPGQREQPQHF

J gene: TRBJ1-4
V gene: TRBV24-1
clone size: once
D gene: -
CDR3 DNA: TGTGCCACCAGTCCACCGGCAACTAATGAAAAACTGTTTTTT
CDR3 protein: CATSPPATNEKLFF

J gene: TRBJ2-7
V gene: TRBV6-5
clone size: -
D gene: TRBD1
CDR3 DNA: TGTGCCAGCAGTCCCCTTGACAGGGGGTTAGAGCAGTACTTC
CDR3 protein: CASSPLDRGLEQYF

J gene: TRBJ1-1
V gene: TRBV11-2
clone size: once
D gene: -
CDR3 DNA: TGTGCCAGCAGCTTAGAGTCCGTTCGGGTCACTGAAGCTTTCTTT
CDR3 protein: CASSLESVRVTEAFF

J gene: TRBJ1-2
V gene: TRBV6-1
clone size: -
D gene: TRBD1
CDR3 DNA: TGTGCCAGCAGTGAAACAGGGGCTCTATGGGATGGCTACACCTTC
CDR3 protein: CASSETGALWDGYTF

J gene: TRBJ2-1
V gene: TRBV2
clone size: -
D gene: TRBD2
CDR3 DNA: TGTGCCAGCAAAGAACAGCGGGGGGCTTACAATGAGCAGTTCTTC
CDR3 protein: CASKEQRGAYNEQFF

J gene: TRBJ2-5
V gene: TRBV5-1
clone size: -
D gene: TRBD2
CDR3 DNA: TGCGCCAGCAGCCCGAGGGTAGCGGGGGCACAAGAGACCCAGTACTTC
CDR3 protein: CASSPRVAGAQETQYF

J gene: TRBJ1-2
V gene: TRBV28
clone size: -
D gene: TRBD1
CDR3 DNA: TGTGCCAGCAGTGGGAACAGGGGTTTGATAGGGGGCTACACCTTC
CDR3 protein: CASSGNRGLIGGYTF

J gene: TRBJ1-1
V gene: TRBV30
clone size: -
D gene: -
CDR3 DNA: TGTGCCTGGAGTCTTACCGGGAACACTGAAGCTTTCTTT
CDR3 protein: CAWSLTGNTEAFF

J gene: TRBJ1-1
V gene: TRBV5-1
clone size: -
D gene: -
CDR3 DNA: TGCGCCAGCAGCTTTACGGAGCAGGGCACTGAAGCTTTCTTT
CDR3 protein: CASSFTEQGTEAFF

J gene: TRBJ1-1
V gene: TRBV18
clone size: -
D gene: -
CDR3 DNA: TGTGCCAGCTCCCGACAGGCCTCGAACACTGAAGCTTTCTTT
CDR3 protein: CASSRQASNTEAFF

J gene: TRBJ2-3
V gene: TRBV25-1
clone size: -
D gene: TRBD1
CDR3 DNA: TGTGCCAGCAGTGACCCCGGGACAGGGATAACAGATACGCAGTATTTT
CDR3 protein: CASSDPGTGITDTQYF

J gene: TRBJ1-3
V gene: TRBV12-3/TRBV12-4
clone size: once
D gene: -
CDR3 DNA: TGTGCCAGCAGTCCCGGCCAGGGGTACACCATATATTTT
CDR3 protein: CASSPGQGYTIYF

J gene: TRBJ2-5
V gene: TRBV12-3/TRBV12-4
clone size: -
D gene: -
CDR3 DNA: TGTGCCAGCAGTCCGGACTTCCAAGAGACCCAGTACTTC
CDR3 protein: CASSPDFQETQYF

J gene: TRBJ1-5
V gene: TRBV7-9
clone size: -
D gene: TRBD1
CDR3 DNA: TGTGCCAGCAGCATTAGCACAGGGGTCAATCAGCCCCAGCATTTT
CDR3 protein: CASSISTGVNQPQHF

J gene: TRBJ1-1
V gene: TRBV4-1
clone size: -
D gene: -
CDR3 DNA: TGCGCCAGCAGCCGTCCCGAGGGTATCACTGAAGCTTTCTTT
CDR3 protein: CASSRPEGITEAFF

J gene: TRBJ2-1
V gene: TRBV7-2
clone size: -
D gene: -
CDR3 DNA: TGTGCCAGCAGCTTAGAGGGTATTTGGAGGAATGAGCAGTTCTTC
CDR3 protein: CASSLEGIWRNEQFF

J gene: TRBJ2-7
V gene: TRBV5-4
clone size: -
D gene: -
CDR3 DNA: TGTGCCAGCAGAGTACCAGGGAACGAGCAGTACTTC
CDR3 protein: CASRVPGNEQYF

J gene: TRBJ2-7
V gene: TRBV10-3
clone size: few
D gene: TRBD2
CDR3 DNA: TGTGCCATCAGCCCCGGACTAGACCTATGGGAGCAGTACTTC
CDR3 protein: CAISPGLDLWEQYF

J gene: TRBJ1-1
V gene: TRBV6-5
clone size: -
D gene: -
CDR3 DNA: TGTGCCAGCAGTTACTATGGAGCTGAAGCTTTCTTT
CDR3 protein: CASSYYGAEAFF

J gene: TRBJ1-2
V gene: TRBV28
clone size: -
D gene: TRBD1
CDR3 DNA: TGTGCCAGCAGTTTATCTAATTGGGACAGGGGTGGCTACACCTTC
CDR3 protein: CASSLSNWDRGGYTF

J gene: TRBJ2-3
V gene: TRBV7-3
clone size: -
D gene: -
CDR3 DNA: TGTGCCAGCAGCCTAAGGGGGGGTTCGAGCACAGATACGCAGTATTTT
CDR3 protein: CASSLRGGSSTDTQYF

J gene: TRBJ2-7
V gene: TRBV11-3
clone size: -
D gene: TRBD1
CDR3 DNA: TGTGCCAGGCCAGAGAACAGGGGTGCGGGTGAGCAGTACTTC
CDR3 protein: CARPENRGAGEQYF

J gene: TRBJ2-1
V gene: TRBV30
clone size: -
D gene: TRBD1
CDR3 DNA: TGTGCCTCGGGACAGGAGGCCTACAATGAGCAGTTCTTC
CDR3 protein: CASGQEAYNEQFF

J gene: TRBJ2-5
V gene: TRBV7-9
clone size: few
D gene: -
CDR3 DNA: TGTGCCAGCAGCGCAACTAGTTCATGGGAGACCCAGTACTTC
CDR3 protein: CASSATSSWETQYF

J gene: TRBJ2-2
V gene: TRBV18
clone size: -
D gene: TRBD1
CDR3 DNA: TGTGCCAGCTCGCCCACAGGGGCCACCGGGGAGCTGTTTTTT
CDR3 protein: CASSPTGATGELFF

J gene: TRBJ2-7
V gene: TRBV18
clone size: -
D gene: -
CDR3 DNA: TGTGCCAGCTCACCCGAATCGGGTGGAGACTACGAGCAGTACTTC
CDR3 protein: CASSPESGGDYEQYF

J gene: TRBJ2-3
V gene: TRBV7-9
clone size: -
D gene: -
CDR3 DNA: TGTGCCAGCAGCTCACGCGGGACTTCCCCTTCGGGTACAGATACGCAGTATTTT
CDR3 protein: CASSSRGTSPSGTDTQYF

J gene: TRBJ2-7
V gene: TRBV3-1/TRBV3-2
clone size: -
D gene: TRBD1
CDR3 DNA: TGTGCCAGCAGATACGGGACAGGGGTCGAGCAGTACTTC
CDR3 protein: CASRYGTGVEQYF

J gene: TRBJ2-5
V gene: TRBV27
clone size: -
D gene: TRBD1
CDR3 DNA: TGTGCCAGCAGTCGGGCAGGGGGAGAGACCCAGTACTTC
CDR3 protein: CASSRAGGETQYF

J gene: TRBJ2-3
V gene: TRBV11-3
clone size: -
D gene: TRBD2
CDR3 DNA: TGTGCCAGCAGCTCACTAGCGGGGAGCACAGATACGCAGTATTTT
CDR3 protein: CASSSLAGSTDTQYF

J gene: TRBJ2-3
V gene: TRBV11-3
clone size: few
D gene: TRBD1
CDR3 DNA: TGTGCCAGCAGCTTAGGGACAGGGGGAGATACGCAGTATTTT
CDR3 protein: CASSLGTGGDTQYF

J gene: TRBJ2-3
V gene: TRBV5-1
clone size: -
D gene: TRBD2
CDR3 DNA: TGCGCCAGCAGCTTGGACCCGACTAGCAAGGAAGATACGCAGTATTTT
CDR3 protein: CASSLDPTSKEDTQYF

J gene: TRBJ2-1
V gene: TRBV29-1
clone size: -
D gene: TRBD1
CDR3 DNA: TGCAGCGTCGCCTTACAGGGGGCCTACAATGAGCAGTTCTTC
CDR3 protein: CSVALQGAYNEQFF

J gene: TRBJ1-2
V gene: TRBV20-1
clone size: -
D gene: -
CDR3 DNA: TGCAGTGCTAGTACAGGGACCCCCAACTATGGCTACACCTTC
CDR3 protein: CSASTGTPNYGYTF

J gene: TRBJ2-5
V gene: TRBV3-1/TRBV3-2
clone size: -
D gene: TRBD1
CDR3 DNA: TGTGCCAGCAGCCAACAGACAGGGTCGCAAGAGACCCAGTACTTC
CDR3 protein: CASSQQTGSQETQYF

J gene: TRBJ1-1
V gene: TRBV6-5
clone size: -
D gene: TRBD1
CDR3 DNA: TGTGCCAGCAGCAACAGGGGATTAAGGGAAGCTTTCTTT
CDR3 protein: CASSNRGLREAFF

J gene: TRBJ2-3
V gene: TRBV18
clone size: -
D gene: TRBD1
CDR3 DNA: TGTGCCAGCCCACCCCCGACAGGGTCTAGCACAGATACGCAGTATTTT
CDR3 protein: CASPPPTGSSTDTQYF

J gene: TRBJ2-7
V gene: TRBV11-2
clone size: many
D gene: TRBD1
CDR3 DNA: TGTGCCAGCAGCTCGTACAGGGGTCTCGCCTACGAGCAGTACTTC
CDR3 protein: CASSSYRGLAYEQYF

J gene: TRBJ1-2
V gene: TRBV10-2
clone size: -
D gene: -
CDR3 DNA: TGCGCCAGCAGTGAAAGGGCAGGGGAGGGTATGGTATCGGGCTACACCTTC
CDR3 protein: CASSERAGEGMVSGYTF

J gene: TRBJ2-2
V gene: TRBV28
clone size: -
D gene: -
CDR3 DNA: TGTGCCAGCAGTCCGCCAAGGGGGGGATCTACCGGGGAGCTGTTTTTT
CDR3 protein: CASSPPRGGSTGELFF

J gene: TRBJ2-7
V gene: TRBV10-1
clone size: -
D gene: TRBD2
CDR3 DNA: TGCGCCAGCAGTGAGTGGGGGGCCAGCGGGAGAGGCGAGCAGTACTTC
CDR3 protein: CASSEWGASGRGEQYF